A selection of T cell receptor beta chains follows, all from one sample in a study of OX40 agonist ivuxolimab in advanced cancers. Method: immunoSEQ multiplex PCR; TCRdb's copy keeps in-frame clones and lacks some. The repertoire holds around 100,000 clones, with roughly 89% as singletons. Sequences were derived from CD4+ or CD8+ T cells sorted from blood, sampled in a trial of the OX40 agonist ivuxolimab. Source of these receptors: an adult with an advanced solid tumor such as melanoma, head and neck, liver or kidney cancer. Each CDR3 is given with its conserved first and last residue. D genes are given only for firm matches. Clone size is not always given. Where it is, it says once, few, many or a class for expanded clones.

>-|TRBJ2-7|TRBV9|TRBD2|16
CASSVDLAGVPYEQYF
TGTGCCAGCAGCGTAGATCTAGCGGGAGTTCCCTACGAGCAGTACTTC
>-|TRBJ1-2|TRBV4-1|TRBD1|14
CASSLGGASYGYTF
TGCGCCAGCAGCCTAGGGGGCGCCTCCTATGGCTACACCTTC
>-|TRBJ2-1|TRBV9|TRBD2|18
CASSVVAGGPSSYNEQFF
TGTGCCAGCAGCGTAGTAGCGGGAGGGCCTTCGTCCTACAATGAGCAGTTCTTC
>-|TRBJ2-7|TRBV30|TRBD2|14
CAWGAGGGFNEQYF
TGTGCCTGGGGAGCGGGAGGGGGTTTTAACGAGCAGTACTTC
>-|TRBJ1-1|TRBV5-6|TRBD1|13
CASSLAGGGVAFF
TGTGCCAGCAGCTTGGCAGGGGGAGGCGTAGCTTTCTTT
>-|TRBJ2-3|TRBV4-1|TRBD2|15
CASSQGGGGADTQYF
TGCGCCAGCAGCCAAGGCGGGGGAGGGGCAGATACGCAGTATTTT
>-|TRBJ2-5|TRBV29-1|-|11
CSVAQQETQYF
TGCAGCGTTGCACAGCAAGAGACCCAGTACTTC
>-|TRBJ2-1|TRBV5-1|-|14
CASSGGPGNNEQFF
TGCGCCAGCAGTGGGGGACCAGGGAACAATGAGCAGTTCTTC
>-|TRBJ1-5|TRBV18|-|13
CASSLGGSQPQHF
TGTGCCAGCTCACTGGGGGGCAGTCAGCCCCAGCATTTT
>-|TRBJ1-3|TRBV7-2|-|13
CASSLARGNTIYF
TGTGCCAGCAGCTTAGCGCGTGGAAACACCATATATTTT
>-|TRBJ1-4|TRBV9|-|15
CASSPTGYPSEKLFF
TGTGCCAGCAGTCCTACAGGGTATCCAAGTGAAAAACTGTTTTTT
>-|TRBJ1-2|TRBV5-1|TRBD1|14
CASSLEGQVYGYTF
TGCGCCAGCAGCTTGGAGGGACAGGTCTATGGCTACACCTTC
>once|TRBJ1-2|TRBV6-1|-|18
CASSEAGGGAGPNYGYTF
TGTGCCAGCAGTGAAGCCGGGGGGGGTGCAGGACCGAACTATGGCTACACCTTC
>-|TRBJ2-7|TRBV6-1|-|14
CASVRGILNYEQYF
TGTGCCTCAGTCCGAGGGATTCTAAACTACGAGCAGTACTTC
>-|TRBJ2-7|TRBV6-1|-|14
CASSEGPRNYEQYF
TGTGCCAGCAGTGAAGGACCTAGAAACTACGAGCAGTACTTC
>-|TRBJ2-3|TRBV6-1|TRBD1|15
CATLIQGDRTDTQYF
TGTGCCACCCTCATCCAGGGGGACCGCACAGATACGCAGTATTTT
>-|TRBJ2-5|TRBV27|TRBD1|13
CASSRRTGESQYF
TGTGCCAGCAGTCGCCGGACAGGGGAGTCCCAGTACTTC
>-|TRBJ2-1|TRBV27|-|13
CASKGSLYNEQFF
TGTGCCAGCAAGGGCAGCCTATACAATGAGCAGTTCTTC
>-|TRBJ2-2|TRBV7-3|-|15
CASSLRALDTGELFF
TGTGCCAGCAGCTTAAGGGCGTTGGACACCGGGGAGCTGTTTTTT
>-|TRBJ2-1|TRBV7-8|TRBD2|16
CASSPLGGGEGNEQFF
TGTGCCAGCAGCCCGCTCGGCGGGGGGGAGGGCAATGAGCAGTTCTTC
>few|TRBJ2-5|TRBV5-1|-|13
CASMDLRSGTQYF
TGCGCCAGCATGGATCTCCGCAGTGGGACCCAGTACTTC
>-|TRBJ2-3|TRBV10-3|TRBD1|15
CAISESGQASDTQYF
TGTGCCATCAGTGAGTCGGGACAGGCGTCAGATACGCAGTATTTT
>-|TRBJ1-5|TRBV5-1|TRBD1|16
CASSLGGTDSNQPQHF
TGCGCCAGCAGCTTGGGAGGGACAGATAGCAATCAGCCCCAGCATTTT
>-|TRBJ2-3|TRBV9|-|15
CASSVGLMGTDTQYF
TGTGCCAGCAGCGTAGGATTAATGGGCACAGATACGCAGTATTTT
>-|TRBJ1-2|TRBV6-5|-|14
CASSRQPRGYGYTF
TGTGCCAGCAGCCGACAGCCAAGGGGCTATGGCTACACCTTC
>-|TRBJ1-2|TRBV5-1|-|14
CASSLSDANYGYTF
TGCGCCAGCAGCTTGTCGGACGCTAACTATGGCTACACCTTC
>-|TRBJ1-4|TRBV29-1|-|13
CSVLVGAGEKLFF
TGCAGCGTTCTCGTGGGGGCGGGTGAAAAACTGTTTTTT